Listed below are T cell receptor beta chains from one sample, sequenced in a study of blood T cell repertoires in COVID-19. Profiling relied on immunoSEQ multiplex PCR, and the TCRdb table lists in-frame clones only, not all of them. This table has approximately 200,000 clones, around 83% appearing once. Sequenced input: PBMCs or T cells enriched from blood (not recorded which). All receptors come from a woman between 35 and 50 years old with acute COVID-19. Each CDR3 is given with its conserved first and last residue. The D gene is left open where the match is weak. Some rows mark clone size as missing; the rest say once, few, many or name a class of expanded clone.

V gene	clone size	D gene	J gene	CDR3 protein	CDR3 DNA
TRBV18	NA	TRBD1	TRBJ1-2	CASSRTGGRMDYGYTF	TGTGCCAGCTCACGGACAGGGGGTCGGATGGACTATGGCTACACCTTC
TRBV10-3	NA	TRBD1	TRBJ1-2	CAISEPGQGEGYGYTF	TGTGCCATCAGTGAGCCAGGACAGGGGGAAGGATATGGCTACACCTTC
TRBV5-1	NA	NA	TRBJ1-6	CASSFAFGQGNSPLHF	TGCGCCAGCAGCTTTGCCTTCGGGCAGGGGAATTCACCCCTCCACTTT
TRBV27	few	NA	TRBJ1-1	CASSVPGLEAFF	TGTGCCAGCAGTGTTCCGGGACTTGAAGCTTTCTTT
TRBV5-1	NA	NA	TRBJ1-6	CASRAGENSPLHF	TGCGCCAGCAGGGCAGGGGAAAACTCACCCCTCCACTTT
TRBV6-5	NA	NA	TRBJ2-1	CASRLDLRVVNEQFF	TGTGCCAGCAGGCTGGACTTAAGGGTTGTCAATGAGCAGTTCTTC
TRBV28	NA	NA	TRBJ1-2	CASFSELYGYTF	TGTGCCAGCTTTTCCGAGCTCTATGGCTACACCTTC
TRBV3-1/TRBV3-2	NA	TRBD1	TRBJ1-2	CASSHRDRGFGYGYTF	TGTGCCAGCAGCCACCGGGACAGGGGCTTTGGCTATGGCTACACCTTC
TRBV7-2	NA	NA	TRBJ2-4	CASSPDRFQVDIQYF	TGTGCCAGCAGCCCTGACAGGTTCCAGGTCGACATTCAGTACTTC
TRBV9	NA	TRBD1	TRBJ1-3	CASSVEENRGPGNTIYF	TGTGCCAGCAGCGTTGAGGAGAACAGGGGGCCTGGAAACACCATATATTTT
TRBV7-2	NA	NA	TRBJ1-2	CASSLVIRVGATF	TGTGCCAGCAGCTTAGTTATTAGGGTTGGGGCAACCTTC
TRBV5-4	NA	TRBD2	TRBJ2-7	CASSRSGTPYEQYF	TGTGCCAGCAGCCGGAGCGGGACCCCGTACGAGCAGTACTTC
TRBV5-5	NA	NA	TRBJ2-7	CASSLDRGRMNEQYF	TGTGCCAGCAGCTTGGACCGGGGGAGGATGAACGAGCAGTACTTC
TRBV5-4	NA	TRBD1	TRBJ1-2	CASTSDRVAGYGYTF	TGTGCCAGCACCTCCGACAGGGTGGCTGGCTATGGCTACACCTTC
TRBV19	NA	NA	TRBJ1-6	CASSRLGGEPLHF	TGTGCCAGTAGTCGTCTAGGGGGGGAACCCCTCCACTTT
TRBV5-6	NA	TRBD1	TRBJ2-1	CASFRQGRDNEQFF	TGTGCCAGCTTTAGACAGGGACGGGACAATGAGCAGTTCTTC
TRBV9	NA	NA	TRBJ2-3	CASSVAPRSSTDTQYF	TGTGCCAGCAGCGTCGCCCCCAGGTCTAGCACAGATACGCAGTATTTT
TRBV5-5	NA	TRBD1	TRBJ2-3	CASSLARGLDTDTQYF	TGTGCCAGCAGCTTGGCCAGGGGGCTAGACACAGATACGCAGTATTTT
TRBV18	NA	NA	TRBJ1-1	CASSPQGNTEAFF	TGTGCCAGCTCACCTCAGGGGAACACTGAAGCTTTCTTT
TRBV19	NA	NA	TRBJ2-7	CASSIHELTSEQYF	TGTGCCAGTAGTATTCATGAGCTTACTAGCGAGCAGTACTTC
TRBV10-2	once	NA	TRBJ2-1	CASSESRLPEQFF	TGCGCCAGCAGTGAGTCGAGACTCCCCGAGCAGTTCTTC
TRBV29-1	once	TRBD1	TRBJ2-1	CSVPLQGVSYNEQFF	TGCAGCGTTCCTCTACAGGGGGTTTCCTACAATGAGCAGTTCTTC
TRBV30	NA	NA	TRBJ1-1	CAWSVGGGNTEAFF	TGTGCCTGGAGTGTTGGGGGGGGGAACACTGAAGCTTTCTTT
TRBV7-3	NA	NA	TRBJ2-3	CASSSKTYTDTQYF	TGTGCCAGCAGCTCCAAAACCTACACAGATACGCAGTATTTT
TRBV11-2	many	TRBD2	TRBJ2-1	CASSFIGEGYNEQFF	TGTGCCAGCAGCTTTATTGGGGAGGGATACAATGAGCAGTTCTTC
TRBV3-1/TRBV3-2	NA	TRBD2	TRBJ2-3	CASSQGRGGPDTQYF	TGTGCCAGCAGCCAGGGGCGGGGGGGCCCGGATACGCAGTATTTT